The 7 T cell receptor beta chains in this list originate from one sample, sequenced in a study of identical twins. One entry per CDR3 protein, called by TCRdb with MiXCR from the 5' RACE reads. This repertoire shows 1.5 million to 2 million distinct CDR3 sequences, under 35% found once; its top ten account for under 0.35%. The sequencing input was cord blood. The receptor set was obtained from a newborn girl in good health.

This chain joins TRBV20-1 and TRBJ1-1; 10 nucleotides align to TRBD1. The V segment lost 3 bases and the J segment 7 bases; nucleotides outside the gene matches: 5. The germline V gene has CDR1 DFQATT and CDR2 SNEGSKA (reference sequence). The CDR3 is 13 amino acids. CDR3 sequence (DNA): TGCAGTGCTAGGCGGACAGGGGGACTTGAAGCTTTCTTT. Its translation is CSARRTGGLEAFF.

V usage is TRBV7-2 and J usage is TRBJ2-1, with 8 bases aligning to TRBD2. Per germline, CDR1 SGHTA and CDR2 FQGNSA. V shed 5 bases, J shed 7 bases, and the junction held 13 bases outside the gene matches. The CDR3 spans 16 residues. The CDR3 spells CASSHLEAGVGNEQFF. CDR3 bases: TGTGCCAGCAGCCACCTGGAAGCGGGAGTCGGGAATGAGCAGTTCTTC.

Note on this clonotype: A much larger clonotype is one base distant, so this may be a read error. J is TRBJ2-5 and V is TRBV20-1, with TRBD2 identical over 7 bases. The CDR3 has 15 amino acids. The J segment lost 11 bases and the V segment lost 0 bases, leaving 15 bases of the junction unmatched. Germline V gene data show CDR1 as DFQATT and CDR2 as SNEGSKA (reference sequence). CDR3: CSARDRLAGYNEQYF. In nucleotides, the CDR3 is TGCAGTGCTAGAGATCGACTAGCTGGCTACAATGAGCAGTACTTC.

The V call is TRBV4-1, the J call TRBJ2-3, with 8 positions matching TRBD1. This CDR3 is built from 13 residues. Germline-derived CDR1 and CDR2 are MGHRA and YSYEKL. The junction had 6 bases not matched to a gene; V was cut back by 10 bases and J by 3 bases. The DNA for the CDR3 is TGCGCCACGGGACAGGCGAGGACAGATACGCAGTATTTT. Its protein is CATGQARTDTQYF.

This clonotype was recorded at least ten times. The chain employs TRBV4-2 and TRBJ1-2; 8 nucleotides agree with TRBD1. The junction had 1 base not matched to a gene; V was cut back by 0 bases and J by 4 bases. Germline-derived CDR1 and CDR2 are LGHNA and YNFKEQ. This CDR3 is built from 14 residues. CDR3 sequence (DNA): TGTGCCAGCAGCCAAGACAGGGGGCTCTATGGCTACACCTTC. This translates into CASSQDRGLYGYTF.

The chain uses TRBV3-1 and TRBJ2-6; D is uncertain. The CDR3 length is 16 residues. V lost 5 bases and J lost 2, with 13 bases in between. Germline CDR1 and CDR2: LGHDT and YNNKEL (reference sequence). In DNA form, the CDR3 reads TGTGCCAGCAGCGCCCACGTAAGCCCTGGGGCCAACGTCCTGACTTTC. This codes for CASSAHVSPGANVLTF.

This clonotype was picked up a small number of times. The V gene is TRBV2, the J gene TRBJ2-1, with D maybe TRBD2 (5 bases). The J call may not be correct, given that the DNA end is closer to TRBJ2-7. The CDR3 is 15 residues long. Germline values: CDR1 SNHLY, CDR2 FYNNEI. CDR3 coding DNA: TGTGCCAGCTCTTCCGCGGGCGGCTCCTACAATGAGCAGTACTTC. This gives the protein CASSSAGGSYNEQYF.